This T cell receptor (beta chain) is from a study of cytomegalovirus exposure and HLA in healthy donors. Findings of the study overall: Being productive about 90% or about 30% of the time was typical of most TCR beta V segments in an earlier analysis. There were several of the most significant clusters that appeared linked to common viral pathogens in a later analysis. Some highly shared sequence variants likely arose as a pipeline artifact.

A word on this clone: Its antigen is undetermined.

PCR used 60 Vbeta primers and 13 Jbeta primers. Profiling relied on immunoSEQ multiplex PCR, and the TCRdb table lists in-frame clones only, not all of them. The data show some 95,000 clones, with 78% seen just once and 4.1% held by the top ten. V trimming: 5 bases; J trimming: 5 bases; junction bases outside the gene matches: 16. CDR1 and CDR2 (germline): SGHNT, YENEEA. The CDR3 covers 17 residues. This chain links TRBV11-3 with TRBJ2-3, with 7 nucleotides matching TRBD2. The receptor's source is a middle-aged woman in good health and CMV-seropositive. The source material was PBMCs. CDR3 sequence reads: CASSPFYAGEGRDTQYF. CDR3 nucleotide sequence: TGTGCCAGCAGCCCTTTCTATGCGGGAGAGGGTAGAGATACGCAGTATTTT.